A selection of T cell receptor beta chains follows, all from one sample in a study of early T cells in non-severe SARS-CoV-2 infection. TCRdb reanalysed the 5' RACE reads using MiXCR and keeps one entry per CDR3 protein. The top ten hold 6.5% to 8% of the sample, which has roughly 110,000 distinct CDR3 sequences, around 10% seen once. The source material was whole blood. All receptors derive from an adult who was a healthcare worker with PCR-confirmed SARS-CoV-2 infection or an uninfected control (not recorded which). Both conserved end residues are part of each CDR3. D genes are given only for firm matches. Only part of the rows carry a size: once, few, many, or a class if the clone is expanded.

TRBJ2-7,NA,TRBD2,TRBV7-2,TGTGCCAGCAGCTTAGGCCCTAGCGGGAACGAGCAGTACTTC,CASSLGPSGNEQYF
TRBJ1-1,NA,NA,TRBV2,TGTGCCAGCAGTTCTTGGACAGTGAACACTGAAGCTTTCTTT,CASSSWTVNTEAFF
TRBJ2-1,many,NA,TRBV7-2,TGTGCCAGCAGTCTCCTGGCGGATGTCTACAATGAGCAGTTCTTC,CASSLLADVYNEQFF
TRBJ1-1,few,NA,TRBV27,TGTGCCAGCAGTTTTTTCGGGGGGACTGAAGCTTTCTTT,CASSFFGGTEAFF
TRBJ2-3,many,TRBD2,TRBV20-1,TGCAGTGCGAGGAAACTAGCGGGAGAAGCAGATACGCAGTATTTT,CSARKLAGEADTQYF
TRBJ2-1,NA,TRBD2,TRBV20-1,TGCAGTGCTCAGCGGGGGGAACTTTACTACAATGAGCAGTTCTTC,CSAQRGELYYNEQFF
TRBJ2-3,few,NA,TRBV25-1,TGTGCCAGCAGTGACCGCCAGACAGCAGATACGCAGTATTTT,CASSDRQTADTQYF
TRBJ2-7,NA,TRBD2,TRBV13,TGTGCCAGCAGCGAGCGGGAGGGGTACTACGAGCAGTACTTC,CASSEREGYYEQYF
TRBJ2-3,NA,NA,TRBV12-3/TRBV12-4,TGTGCCAGCAGTATAGTGGGGGGCAGAGTTACGCAGTATTTT,CASSIVGGRVTQYF
TRBJ2-7,NA,TRBD1,TRBV6-6,TGTGCCAGCAGTTACTCTGCATACTCTTCCGGGACAGGGAGCGACGAGCAGTACTTC,CASSYSAYSSGTGSDEQYF
TRBJ2-5,few,TRBD2,TRBV6-1,TGTGCCGGCTCCTGGACTAGCGGACAAGAGACCCAGTACTTC,CAGSWTSGQETQYF
TRBJ2-1,once,NA,TRBV2,TGTGCCAGCACAGAACTGGCCAAAAGCTCCTACAATGAGCAGTTCTTC,CASTELAKSSYNEQFF
TRBJ2-7,few,TRBD2,TRBV7-2,TGTGCCAGCAGTACTAGCGGGAGGTCCTACGAGCAGTACTTC,CASSTSGRSYEQYF
TRBJ1-2,few,NA,TRBV7-9,TGTGCCAGCAGCTCAATCGACAAATCGGGCTATGGCTACACCTTC,CASSSIDKSGYGYTF
TRBJ2-1,many,TRBD2,TRBV7-6,TGTGCCAGCAGCTTCCTAGCGGGACCCCATAACAATGAGCAGTTCTTC,CASSFLAGPHNNEQFF
TRBJ2-7,NA,NA,TRBV20-1,TGCAGTGCTAGCGCGTACTCCTCCACCTACGAGCAGTACTTC,CSASAYSSTYEQYF